The 21 T cell receptor beta chains reported below all come from one sample, sequenced in a study of T cells in localized non-small cell lung cancer. Here immunoSEQ multiplex PCR was the method, and the copy in TCRdb shows in-frame clones only, minus some. The profile covers over a thousand clones, with roughly 36% appearing a single time and 9% to 15% taken by the ten largest. This specimen consisted of lung tumor tissue, obtained before any cancer treatment. These receptor sequences come from an older male donor with stage II squamous cell lung carcinoma.

The chain employs TRBV12-5 and TRBJ2-5, with D unclear. V shed 0 bases and J shed 4 bases, with 12 bases lying between them. The CDR3 length is 15 residues. Germline CDR1 is LGHNT and CDR2 is FRNRAP. In DNA, the CDR3 is TGTGCTAGTGGTTTGGTAATGTCTGACCGAGAGACCCAGTACTTC. Translating gives CASGLVMSDRETQYF.

The genes are TRBV19 and TRBJ1-2; the match to TRBD1 covers 7 bases. The CDR3 has 15 amino acids. Trimming cost V 5 bases and J 2 bases; bases outside gene matches: 8. CDR1 and CDR2 (germline): LNHDA, SQIVND (reference sequence). The CDR3 DNA reads TGTGCCAGTAGTCCTGGGACAGCAACAAACTATGGCTACACCTTC. This translates into CASSPGTATNYGYTF.

Concerning this clone itself: A junction boundary mismatches the germline segment, possibly from a read error. The chain carries TRBV28 and TRBJ1-6; D is unclear. The length of the CDR3 is 13 residues. Germline CDR1 and CDR2: MDHEN and SYDVKM. The CDR3 spells CASRGFYNSSLHF. As DNA, the CDR3 is TGTGCCAGCAGGGGCTTCTATAATTCATCCCTCCACTTT.

The CDR3 reads CASSMFQGRRETQYF. The DNA for the CDR3 is TGTGCCAGTAGTATGTTCCAGGGAAGGCGAGAGACCCAGTACTTC. V gene TRBV19 combines with J gene TRBJ2-5, with D perhaps matching TRBD1 (5 bases). Germline loops: CDR1 LNHDA, CDR2 SQIVND (reference sequence). CDR3 length: 15 amino acids. The ends were cut back, 3 bases at V and 4 bases at J, with 15 bases in the middle.

A few counts support this clone. The chain uses TRBV6-8 and TRBJ2-6; D remains unclear. Germline assignment: CDR1 MNHGY and CDR2 SAAAGT. V was pared by 6 bases and J by 4 bases, with 7 bases between. This CDR3 contains 13 residues. CDR3 residues: CASRTLGANVLTF. CDR3 DNA: TGTGCCAGCAGGACCCTGGGGGCCAACGTCCTGACTTTC.

The chain combines TRBV11-3 with TRBJ1-4, with D unresolved. CDR1 SGHNT and CDR2 YENEEA come from the germline V gene. Trimming removed 5 bases from V and 6 bases from J, with 13 bases in between. The CDR3 extends over 14 amino acids. CDR3 loop: CASSGEGGDEKLFF. In DNA form, the CDR3 reads TGTGCCAGCAGCGGGGAGGGAGGTGATGAAAAACTGTTTTTT.

The J gene is TRBJ1-1, the V gene TRBV28; D call uncertain. The CDR3 is 14 residues long. V gave up 5 bases and J gave up 1 base, with 11 bases separating them. Germline V gene sequence: CDR1 MDHEN, CDR2 SYDVKM. CDR3 sequence (DNA): TGTGCCAGCAGTAGACCCAGTCCGAACACTGAAGCTTTCTTT. It specifies CASSRPSPNTEAFF. The entire variable domain, with the rest obtained from reference TRBV28 and TRBJ1-1, is as follows: DVKVTQSSRYLVKRTGEKVFLECVQDMDHENMFWYRQDPGLGLRLIYFSYDVKMKEKGDIPEGYSVSREKKERFSLILESASTNQTSMYLCASSRPSPNTEAFFGQGTRLTVV.

This clone was picked up a small number of times. V and J are TRBV11-3 and TRBJ1-2; 7 bases match TRBD1. The CDR3 runs 14 residues. Germline-derived CDR1 and CDR2 are SGHNT and YENEEA. The V segment lost 5 bases and the J segment 3 bases; nucleotides outside the gene matches: 6. The CDR3 coding sequence is TGTGCCAGCAGCACCGGTACAGGGGACTATGGCTACACCTTC. Residues: CASSTGTGDYGYTF. Drawing the rest from reference TRBV11-3 and TRBJ1-2, the complete variable domain is EAGVVQSPRYKIIEKKQPVAFWCNPISGHNTLYWYLQNLGQGPELLIRYENEEAVDDSQLPKDRFSAERLKGVDSTLKIQPAELGDSAVYLCASSTGTGDYGYTFGSGTRLTVV.

By its share, this clone is medium-sized. The chain joins TRBV11-3 to TRBJ2-2, with 7 bases aligning to TRBD1. The CDR3 sequence is 14 residues long. Germline V lookup: CDR1 SGHNT, CDR2 YENEEA. V was pared by 5 bases and J by 9 bases, with 9 bases of the junction left unmatched. The CDR3 protein is CASSPGQSAWELFF. The DNA for the CDR3 is TGTGCCAGCAGCCCGGGACAGAGCGCGTGGGAGCTGTTTTTT.

J is TRBJ2-7 and V is TRBV30; D unresolved. The CDR3 extends over 11 amino acids. From germline, CDR1 is GTSNPN and CDR2 SVGIG (reference sequence). V lost 0 bases, J lost 6 bases, and 6 bases lay in between. CDR3 loop: CAWSVVSEQYF. DNA for the CDR3: TGTGCCTGGAGTGTGGTTAGCGAGCAGTACTTC. Full variable domain (rest looked up from reference TRBV30 and TRBJ2-7): SQTIHQWPATLVQPVGSPLSLECTVEGTSNPNLYWYRQAAGRGLQLLFYSVGIGQISSEVPQNLSASRPQDRQFILSSKKLLLSDSGFYLCAWSVVSEQYFGPGTRLTVT.

The chain combines TRBV18 with TRBJ2-7; TRBD1 or TRBD2 may be the D gene (7 bases each). The CDR3 spans 16 residues. The germline CDR1 and CDR2 sequences are KGHSH and LQKENI. The ends were cut back, 4 bases at V and 2 bases at J, with 18 bases in the middle. The CDR3 protein is CASSLTGTIGAYEQYF. In DNA, the CDR3 is TGTGCCAGCTCACTGACAGGGACTATCGGGGCCTACGAGCAGTACTTC. The whole variable domain, filled in from reference TRBV18 and TRBJ2-7, reads NAGVMQNPRHLVRRRGQEARLRCSPMKGHSHVYWYRQLPEEGLKFMVYLQKENIIDESGMPKERFSAEFPKEGPSILRIQQVVRGDSAAYFCASSLTGTIGAYEQYFGPGTRLTVT.

This clone showed up just a few times. The genes are TRBV9 and TRBJ2-7, with 10 bases fitting TRBD1. Germline CDR1 reads SGDLS; CDR2 reads YYNGEE. The CDR3 is made up of 15 amino acids. V shed 3 bases and J 1 base; nucleotides not matched to a gene: 4. Here the CDR3 DNA reads TGTGCCAGCAGCGCGACAGGGGGCGCTTCCTACGAGCAGTACTTC. As protein: CASSATGGASYEQYF. The full variable domain, with the rest looked up from reference TRBV9 and TRBJ2-7, is DSGVTQTPKHLITATGQRVTLRCSPRSGDLSVYWYQQSLDQGLQFLIQYYNGEERAKGNILERFSAQQFPDLHSELNLSSLELGDSALYFCASSATGGASYEQYFGPGTRLTVT.

This sequence joins TRBV6-8 and TRBJ1-1, with TRBD1 identical over 9 bases. The CDR3 has 16 residues. CDR1 is MNHGY and CDR2 is SAAAGT in the germline V gene. Losses at the gene ends were 0 bases for V and 7 bases for J; bases not matched to a gene: 9. The CDR3 region is CASSYSRDRARFEAFF. The DNA of the CDR3 is TGTGCCAGCAGTTACTCCCGGGACAGGGCCCGTTTTGAAGCTTTCTTT.

This clone has just a few counts. The V call is TRBV9, the J call TRBJ1-1; weak D call: TRBD1 (5 bases). The CDR3 covers 14 residues. The germline CDR1 and CDR2 sequences are SGDLS and YYNGEE. V was clipped by 3 bases and J by 4 bases, with 13 bases between them. The DNA of the CDR3 is TGTGCCAGCAGCGCGGGACTCTACTTCACTGAAGCTTTCTTT. Its translation is CASSAGLYFTEAFF.

V is TRBV30 and J is TRBJ1-4; no definite D call. This CDR3 is 13 amino acids long. V was trimmed by 3 bases and J by 4 bases, leaving 9 bases between them. Germline-derived CDR1 and CDR2 are GTSNPN and SVGIG (reference sequence). The CDR3, as DNA: TGTGCCTGGAGGATACGGAGTAATGAAAAACTGTTTTTT. It translates to CAWRIRSNEKLFF.

This chain uses TRBV18 with TRBJ2-3, with 13 positions matching TRBD2. The V and J ends lost 3 bases and 4 bases, in that order; junction bases with no gene match: 7. CDR1 and CDR2 (germline): KGHSH, LQKENI. The CDR3 extends over 17 amino acids. The CDR3 bases are TGTGCCAGCTCACCGCAACTAGCGGGAGGGTTATCAGATACGCAGTATTTT. Protein sequence: CASSPQLAGGLSDTQYF.

This chain links TRBV30 with TRBJ2-2; TRBD2 matches 8 bases. The V and J ends lost 0 bases and 5 bases, in that order; junction bases with no gene match: 2. This CDR3 comprises 14 residues. CDR1 GTSNPN and CDR2 SVGIG come from the germline V gene (reference sequence). CDR3 coding DNA: TGTGCCTGGAGTGTCATAGCGGGGACCGGGGAGCTGTTTTTT. Amino acids: CAWSVIAGTGELFF.

The chain is built from TRBV10-2 and TRBJ1-5; 9 positions match TRBD1. Germline CDR1 reads WSHSY; CDR2 reads SAAADI. The V and J ends lost 5 bases and 6 bases, in that order; junction bases with no gene match: 8. The CDR3 consists of 15 residues. This chain's CDR3 is CASSTDRGKFQPQHF. The DNA of the CDR3 is TGCGCCAGCAGTACAGACAGGGGGAAGTTTCAGCCCCAGCATTTT.

The table lists this clone with a few counts. J is TRBJ2-1 and V is TRBV18; TRBD2 agrees at 11 bases. Germline V gene sequence: CDR1 KGHSH, CDR2 LQKENI. The CDR3 covers 14 residues. The V segment lost 1 base and the J segment 9 bases; nucleotides outside the gene matches: 2. The CDR3 region has the DNA TGTGCCAGCTCACCACGAGGGACTAGCGGTGAGCAGTTCTTC. This gives the protein CASSPRGTSGEQFF.

The chain recombines TRBV15 with TRBJ2-2, with a weak D call TRBD1 (5 bases). V dropped 3 bases and J dropped 3 bases, with 8 bases sitting between them. Germline V gene sequence: CDR1 LNHNV, CDR2 YYDKDF (reference sequence). The CDR3 has 14 residues. This CDR3 is CATSSDSYTGELFF. The DNA for the CDR3 is TGTGCCACCAGCAGTGACAGTTACACCGGGGAGCTGTTTTTT.

V gene TRBV9 combines with J gene TRBJ2-5; 8 nucleotides match TRBD1. This CDR3 spans 15 amino acids. The trim removed 5 bases at V and 0 bases at J, leaving 6 bases unmatched. CDR1 SGDLS and CDR2 YYNGEE come from the germline V gene. The chain's CDR3 is CASSAMDRDQETQYF. CDR3 bases: TGTGCCAGCAGTGCGATGGACAGGGACCAAGAGACCCAGTACTTC.